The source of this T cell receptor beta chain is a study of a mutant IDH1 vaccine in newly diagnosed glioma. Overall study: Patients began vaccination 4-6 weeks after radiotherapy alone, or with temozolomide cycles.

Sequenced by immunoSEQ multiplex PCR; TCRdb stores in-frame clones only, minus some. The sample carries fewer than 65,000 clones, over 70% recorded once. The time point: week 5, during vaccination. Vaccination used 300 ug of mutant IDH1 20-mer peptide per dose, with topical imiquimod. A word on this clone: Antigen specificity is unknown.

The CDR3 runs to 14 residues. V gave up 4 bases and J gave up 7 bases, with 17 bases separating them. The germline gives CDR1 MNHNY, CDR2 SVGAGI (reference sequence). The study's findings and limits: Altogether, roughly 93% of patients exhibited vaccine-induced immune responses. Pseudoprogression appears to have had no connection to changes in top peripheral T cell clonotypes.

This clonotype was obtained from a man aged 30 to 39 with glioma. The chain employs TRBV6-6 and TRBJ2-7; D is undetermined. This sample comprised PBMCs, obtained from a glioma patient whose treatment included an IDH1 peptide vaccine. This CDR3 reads CASSSRLVGSEQYF. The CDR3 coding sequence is TGTGCCAGCAGTTCCCGCCTCGTGGGTTCGGAGCAGTACTTC.